This T cell receptor beta chain was sequenced in a study of blood T cell repertoires in COVID-19. Germline CDR1 MNHEY, CDR2 SMNVEV (reference sequence). V shed 7 bases, J shed 3 bases, and the junction held 9 bases outside the gene matches. CDR3 length: 15 amino acids. TCRdb keeps only in-frame clones here, not all; method: immunoSEQ multiplex PCR. The table shows more than 250,000 clones, with 85% to 90% occurring only once. V is TRBV27 and J is TRBJ1-5; 7 bases fit TRBD1. The sample consisted of PBMCs or T cells enriched from blood (not recorded which). The clonotype was recovered from a woman under 30 with acute COVID-19. The CDR3 DNA reads as TGTGCCAGCAAAGCTGGACAGGTCAACAATCAGCCCCAGCATTTT. This encodes CASKAGQVNNQPQHF.